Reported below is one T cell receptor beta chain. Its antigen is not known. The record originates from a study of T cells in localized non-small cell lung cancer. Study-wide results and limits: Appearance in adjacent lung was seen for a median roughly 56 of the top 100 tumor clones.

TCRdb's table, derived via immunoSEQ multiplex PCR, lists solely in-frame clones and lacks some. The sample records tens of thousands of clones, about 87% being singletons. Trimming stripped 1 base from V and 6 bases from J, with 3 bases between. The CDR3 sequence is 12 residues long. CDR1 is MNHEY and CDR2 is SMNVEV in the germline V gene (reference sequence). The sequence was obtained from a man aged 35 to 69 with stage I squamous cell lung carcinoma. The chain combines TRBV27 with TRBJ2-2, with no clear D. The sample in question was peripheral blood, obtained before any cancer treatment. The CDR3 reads CASSLYAGELFF. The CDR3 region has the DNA TGTGCCAGCAGTTTATATGCCGGGGAGCTGTTTTTT.